The present entry profiles one T cell receptor beta chain with its context. This specimen belongs to a study of cytomegalovirus exposure and HLA in healthy donors. CDR1 MNHEY and CDR2 SMNVEV come from the germline V gene (reference sequence). V gave up 2 bases and J gave up 4 bases, with 12 bases separating them. The CDR3 covers 15 residues. Amplification used 60 Vbeta primers and 13 Jbeta primers. Clones were read by immunoSEQ multiplex PCR, and TCRdb kept only the in-frame ones, dropping some. The table includes some 95,000 clones, just over 65% detected once. The TCR sequence derives from a man aged 25 to 40 in good health and CMV-seronegative. Sequencing was carried out using PBMCs. This chain joins TRBV27 and TRBJ1-3; possibly TRBD1 for D (5 bases). This CDR3 reads CASSLGGTVGNTIYF. CDR3 coding DNA: TGTGCCAGCAGTTTAGGGGGGACGGTCGGAAACACCATATATTTT.